This T cell receptor beta chain was sequenced in a study of shared T cell receptors in the human thymus. Data came from immunoSEQ multiplex PCR; TCRdb stores just in-frame clones and leaves some out. The sample contains hundreds of thousands of clones, about 89% of which appear only once. The V gene's germline CDR1 is MNHEY and CDR2 SMNVEV (reference sequence). V lost 5 bases to trimming and J lost 2 bases, with 20 bases between them. CDR3 size: 17 residues. This sample also belongs to another study, concerning human thymus T cells.

The chain recombines TRBV27 with TRBJ2-3; D may be TRBD2 (7 bases). Sequencing was done on a sample of thymocytes. The source is a boy in the first two years of life with a congenital heart defect. This CDR3 is CASSHQKRGGTTDTQYF. The CDR3 nucleotides are TGTGCCAGCAGTCATCAGAAGAGGGGGGGTACCACAGATACGCAGTATTTT.